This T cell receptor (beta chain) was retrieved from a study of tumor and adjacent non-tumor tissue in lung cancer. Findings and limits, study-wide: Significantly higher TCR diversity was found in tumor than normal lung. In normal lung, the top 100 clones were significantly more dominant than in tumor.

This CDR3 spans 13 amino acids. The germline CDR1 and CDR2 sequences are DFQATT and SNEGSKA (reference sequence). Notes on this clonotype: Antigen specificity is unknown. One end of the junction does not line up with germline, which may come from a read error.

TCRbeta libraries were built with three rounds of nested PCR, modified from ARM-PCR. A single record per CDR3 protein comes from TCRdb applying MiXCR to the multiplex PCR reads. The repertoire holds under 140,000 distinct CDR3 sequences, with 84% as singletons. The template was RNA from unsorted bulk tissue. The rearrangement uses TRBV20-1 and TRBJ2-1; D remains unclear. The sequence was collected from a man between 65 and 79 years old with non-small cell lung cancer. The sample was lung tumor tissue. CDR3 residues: CSAVTVSYNEQFF. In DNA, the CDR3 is TGCAGTGCTGTTACGGTTTCCTATAATGAGCAGTTCTTC.